This T cell receptor beta chain derives from a study of memory CD4+ T cells and cytomegalovirus serostatus. Study-wide results and limits: CD4+ memory repertoires contained about 40% of the 164 reported CMV TCRbeta sequences.

The germline V and J ends were trimmed by 5 bases and 0 bases, with 24 bases remaining between them. This CDR3 has 18 residues. Germline lookup yields CDR1 SGHDT and CDR2 YYEEEE. Using immunoSEQ multiplex PCR, the repertoire was profiled, and TCRdb retains in-frame clones only, with some absent. The data show approximately 60,000 clones, about three quarters seen once. Single viable CD3+CD4+CD8-CD45RO+ cells were sorted as the memory CD4+ T cells. CD4+ T cells were isolated by positive magnetic selection. In regard to this clone: Antigen: not known.

Sequenced input: memory CD4+ T cells from blood. The TCR originated in an adult in good health and CMV-seropositive. The chain has TRBV5-6 and TRBJ2-7; D not certain. CDR3 protein: CASRLPGQRRISSYEQYV. CDR3 DNA sequence: TGTGCCAGCAGACTGCCGGGCCAGAGACGGATAAGCTCCTACGAGCAGTACGTC.